Sequencing of this TCR beta chain was carried out in a study of T-cell reconstitution after alpha-beta-depleted transplantation in children. Unique molecular identifiers featured in how the TCRbeta library was prepared. TCRdb itself ran the PCR reads through MiXCR, one entry per CDR3 protein. The repertoire holds some 390,000 distinct CDR3 sequences, 20% seen once, with over 3.5% in the top ten. Trimming took 2 bases from V and 3 from J; bases not matched to a gene: 7. The germline V gene has CDR1 GTSNPN and CDR2 SVGIG (reference sequence). This CDR3 contains 14 residues. The receptor was derived from a human donor who donated a stem cell graft to a child with acute myeloid leukemia. J is TRBJ2-7 and V is TRBV30; 7 nucleotides align to TRBD2. This material consisted of PBMCs from the stem cell graft donor, taken from the stem cell graft. The CDR3, as DNA: TGTGCCTGGAGTAAGACCGGGACTATCTACGAGCAGTACTTC. It specifies CAWSKTGTIYEQYF. Combining the CDR3 with reference TRBV30 and TRBJ2-7 gives the whole variable domain SQTIHQWPATLVQPVGSPLSLECTVEGTSNPNLYWYRQAAGRGLQLLFYSVGIGQISSEVPQNLSASRPQDRQFILSSKKLLLSDSGFYLCAWSKTGTIYEQYFGPGTRLTVT.